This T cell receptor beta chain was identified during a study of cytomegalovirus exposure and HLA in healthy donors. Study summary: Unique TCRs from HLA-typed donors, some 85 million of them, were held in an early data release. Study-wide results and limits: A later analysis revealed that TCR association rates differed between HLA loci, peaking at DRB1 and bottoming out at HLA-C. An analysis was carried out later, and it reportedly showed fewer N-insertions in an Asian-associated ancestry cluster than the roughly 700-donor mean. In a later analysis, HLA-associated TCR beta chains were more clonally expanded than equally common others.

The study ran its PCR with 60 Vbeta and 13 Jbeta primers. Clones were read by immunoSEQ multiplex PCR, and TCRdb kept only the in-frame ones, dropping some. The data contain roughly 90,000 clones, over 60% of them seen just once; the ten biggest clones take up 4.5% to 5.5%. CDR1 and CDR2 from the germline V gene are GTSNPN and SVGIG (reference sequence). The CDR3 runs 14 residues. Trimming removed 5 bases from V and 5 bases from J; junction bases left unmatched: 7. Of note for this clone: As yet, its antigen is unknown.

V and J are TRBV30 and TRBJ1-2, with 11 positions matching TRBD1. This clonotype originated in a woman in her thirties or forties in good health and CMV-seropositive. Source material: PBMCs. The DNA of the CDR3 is TGTGCCTGGTACCCCGGGACAGGGGGATATGGCTACACCTTC. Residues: CAWYPGTGGYGYTF.